The 30 T cell receptor beta chains given below trace back to one sample, sequenced in a study of T cell repertoires in cytomegalovirus infection. These receptors have no identified antigens. TCRdb ran MiXCR on the reads and lists one entry per CDR3 protein. Of approximately 43,000 distinct CDR3 sequences listed, 20% were seen once; the top ten hold 18%. Sequenced sample: PBMCs, sequenced either directly or after in vitro stimulation (not recorded which). Receptors were obtained from a human donor in good health (CMV status not recorded). Some clones in this sample may be carry-over from other donors' samples.

The gene calls are TRBV25-1 and TRBJ2-2; possibly TRBD1 for D (6 bases). Germline V gene lookup returns CDR1 MGHDK and CDR2 SYGVNS. V was clipped by 3 bases and J by 5 bases, with 19 bases between them. This CDR3 is built from 17 residues. The CDR3 is CASSDTARGIDTGELFF. DNA for the CDR3: TGTGCCAGCAGTGATACGGCCAGGGGAATTGATACCGGGGAGCTGTTTTTT.

The count of this clonotype is one. This chain links TRBV7-9 with TRBJ2-7; TRBD1 agrees at 9 bases. The germline CDR1 and CDR2 sequences are SEHNR and FQNEAQ (reference sequence). The CDR3 extends over 15 amino acids. V trimming: 2 bases; J trimming: 4 bases; junction bases outside the gene matches: 6. The CDR3 spells CASSLTGGKVYEQYF. The CDR3 coding sequence is TGTGCCAGCAGCTTAACAGGGGGCAAGGTATACGAGCAGTACTTC.

This clonotype was counted a few times. V is TRBV27 and J is TRBJ1-2, with 10 bases aligning to TRBD1. Germline loops: CDR1 MNHEY, CDR2 SMNVEV (reference sequence). CDR3 length: 14 amino acids. The junction had 5 bases not matched to a gene; V was cut back by 2 bases and J by 8 bases. The CDR3 loop reads CASSLGTGAGGYTF. In DNA form, the CDR3 reads TGTGCCAGCAGTTTAGGGACAGGGGCCGGCGGCTACACCTTC.

The gene calls are TRBV28 and TRBJ2-2; the D gene could be TRBD1 or TRBD2 (7 bases each). This CDR3 is built from 16 residues. V gave up 6 bases and J gave up 1 base, with 15 bases separating them. Germline loops: CDR1 MDHEN, CDR2 SYDVKM. CDR3: CASSSRGGMNTGELFF. CDR3 nucleotides: TGTGCCAGCAGCTCCAGGGGGGGGATGAACACCGGGGAGCTGTTTTTT. The variable domain in full, completed from reference TRBV28 and TRBJ2-2, reads DVKVTQSSRYLVKRTGEKVFLECVQDMDHENMFWYRQDPGLGLRLIYFSYDVKMKEKGDIPEGYSVSREKKERFSLILESASTNQTSMYLCASSSRGGMNTGELFFGEGSRLTVL.

This clonotype was counted many times. The chain joins TRBV27 to TRBJ2-1; 7 bases map to TRBD2. Per the germline V gene, CDR1 is MNHEY and CDR2 is SMNVEV (reference sequence). Trimming took 7 bases from V and 3 from J; bases not matched to a gene: 3. This CDR3 has 13 residues. In DNA, the CDR3 is TGTGCCAGCATCCCTAGCGGCTACAATGAGCAGTTCTTC. Translation: CASIPSGYNEQFF.

The rearrangement uses TRBV5-4 and TRBJ2-5, with 10 nucleotides matching TRBD1. Germline V lookup: CDR1 SGHNT, CDR2 YYREEE (reference sequence). The V segment lost 0 bases and the J segment 1 base; nucleotides outside the gene matches: 6. The CDR3 has 17 amino acids. CDR3 sequence (DNA): TGTGCCAGCAGCTTGGCCGGGGGACAGGGGATCCAAGAGACCCAGTACTTC. It yields the protein CASSLAGGQGIQETQYF.

This clonotype was found a few times. V gene TRBV20-1 combines with J gene TRBJ2-5, with D possibly being TRBD2 (6 bases). The length of the CDR3 is 13 residues. CDR1 is DFQATT and CDR2 is SNEGSKA in the germline V gene (reference sequence). Between the trimmed V and J ends, which lost 5 bases and 5 bases, there was a span of 15 bases. The CDR3 protein is CSAGTSGVETQYF. CDR3 in DNA: TGCAGTGCTGGAACTTCGGGGGTGGAGACCCAGTACTTC.

The V gene is TRBV2, the J gene TRBJ2-3; the D gene is possibly TRBD2 (5 bases). Germline CDR1 SNHLY, CDR2 FYNNEI. The CDR3 is 12 amino acids. V shed 9 bases and J shed 2 bases, with 9 bases lying between them. CDR3 coding DNA: TGTGCCAGTGAGGGAAACACAGATACGCAGTATTTT. The encoded protein is CASEGNTDTQYF.

This clonotype has ten or more counts. J is TRBJ1-1 and V is TRBV7-2; perhaps TRBD1 as D (5 bases). V was shortened by 5 bases and J by 4 bases, with 29 bases between the two germline ends. CDR1 and CDR2 (germline): SGHTA, FQGNSA. The CDR3 has 19 amino acids. The CDR3 protein is CASSANAGHPLKAITEAFF. The CDR3 region has the DNA TGTGCCAGCAGCGCGAATGCGGGGCACCCCTTAAAGGCTATCACTGAAGCTTTCTTT.

This clonotype was observed a few times. The V call is TRBV25-1, the J call TRBJ2-1; 9 positions match TRBD1. There are 16 residues in the CDR3. V gave up 7 bases and J gave up 7 bases; unmatched junction bases: 14. Germline CDR1 and CDR2: MGHDK and SYGVNS. In nucleotides, the CDR3 is TGTGCCAGCAACCTCCCCTTGGGACAGGGTATGAATGAGCAGTTCTTC. Protein sequence: CASNLPLGQGMNEQFF.

The rearrangement links TRBV2 to TRBJ1-4; D unresolved. Trimming cost V 5 bases and J 0 bases, with 10 bases left between them. Germline CDR1 SNHLY, CDR2 FYNNEI. CDR3 size: 15 residues. The CDR3 nucleotides read TGTGCCAGCAGTCCTGACTCAGCAACTAATGAAAAACTGTTTTTT. Translation: CASSPDSATNEKLFF.

This chain links TRBV7-1 with TRBJ2-1; D ambiguous. TRBV7-1 is an ORF, and what it does is uncertain. The germline V and J ends were trimmed by 3 bases and 6 bases, with 15 bases remaining between them. The CDR3 sequence is 15 residues long. DNA of the CDR3: TGTGCCAGCAGCTCCCCTAGTGTTAGACCCAATGAGCAGTTCTTC. It encodes CASSSPSVRPNEQFF.

Here the CDR3 DNA reads TGTGCCACCAGCAGATCTACAGGGGAGGGCTACACCTTC. Translated: CATSRSTGEGYTF. V gene TRBV15 combines with J gene TRBJ1-2; 7 bases fit TRBD1. V lost 2 bases and J lost 8; bases outside the gene matches: 5. Germline V gene sequence: CDR1 LNHNV, CDR2 YYDKDF (reference sequence). This CDR3 is built from 13 residues.

The V call is TRBV2, the J call TRBJ2-1, with D unclear. There are 11 residues in the CDR3. Germline V CDR1 and CDR2: SNHLY, FYNNEI. The V end lost 5 bases, the J end lost 5 bases, and 4 bases lay between the germline ends. The CDR3 DNA is TGTGCCAGCAGTAGACACAATGAGCAGTTCTTC. This codes for CASSRHNEQFF.

The V call is TRBV3-1, the J call TRBJ2-2, with unresolved D. Trimming took off 4 bases at V and 5 bases at J, with 14 bases between the two ends. Germline-derived CDR1 and CDR2 are LGHDT and YNNKEL (reference sequence). The CDR3 has 15 residues. The CDR3 loop is CASSPRDTSTGELFF. CDR3 in DNA: TGTGCCAGCAGCCCAAGAGACACCTCGACCGGGGAGCTGTTTTTT. Drawing the rest from reference TRBV3-1 and TRBJ2-2, the complete variable domain is DTAVSQTPKYLVTQMGNDKSIKCEQNLGHDTMYWYKQDSKKFLKIMFSYNNKELIINETVPNRFSPKSPDKAHLNLHINSLELGDSAVYFCASSPRDTSTGELFFGEGSRLTVL.

The chain links TRBV28 to TRBJ2-5; D possibly corresponds to TRBD2 (5 bases). Germline CDR1 reads MDHEN; CDR2 reads SYDVKM. The V and J ends lost 4 bases and 5 bases respectively, with 17 bases between them. The CDR3 totals 15 residues. The DNA of the CDR3 is TGTGCCAGCAGTTCCAACAGCGGTGAGGGCGAGACCCAGTACTTC. Amino acids: CASSSNSGEGETQYF.

This clonotype was seen a handful of times. The V call is TRBV19, the J call TRBJ2-1; 11 bases are a match to TRBD2. J was trimmed by 5 bases and V by 7 bases; bases with no gene match: 4. Germline V gene data show CDR1 as LNHDA and CDR2 as SQIVND (reference sequence). The CDR3 extends over 14 amino acids. The CDR3 loop is CASTIAGGDNEQFF. DNA of the CDR3: TGTGCCAGTACCATAGCGGGAGGGGACAATGAGCAGTTCTTC. Together with reference TRBV19 and TRBJ2-1, the CDR3 gives the full variable domain: DGGITQSPKYLFRKEGQNVTLSCEQNLNHDAMYWYRQDPGQGLRLIYYSQIVNDFQKGDIAEGYSVSREKKESFPLTVTSAQKNPTAFYLCASTIAGGDNEQFFGPGTRLTVL.

At least ten counts were recorded for this clonotype. The chain carries TRBV7-9 and TRBJ2-6; 7 positions agree with TRBD1. CDR3 length: 17 amino acids. V gave up 2 bases and J gave up 0 bases; unmatched junction bases: 4. Germline V lookup: CDR1 SEHNR, CDR2 FQNEAQ (reference sequence). The CDR3 bases are TGTGCCAGCAGCTTATACAGGGGTTTCTCTGGGGCCAACGTCCTGACTTTC. Its protein product is CASSLYRGFSGANVLTF.

J is TRBJ2-5 and V is TRBV12-5, with 7 bases matching TRBD1. The germline CDR1 and CDR2 sequences are LGHNT and FRNRAP. The CDR3 spans 14 residues. V was pared by 6 bases and J by 3 bases, with 7 bases of the junction left unmatched. The CDR3 reads CASGQGFGEETQYF. CDR3 DNA: TGTGCTAGTGGACAGGGGTTTGGAGAAGAGACCCAGTACTTC.

By frequency in the sample, this clonotype is medium-sized. The chain carries TRBV7-2 and TRBJ2-1; possible D gene TRBD2, 5 bases. The ends were cut back, 2 bases at V and 4 bases at J, with 24 bases in the middle. This CDR3 is 19 amino acids long. In germline, CDR1 is SGHTA, CDR2 FQGNSA. Here the CDR3 reads CASSLLTGFRGPAYNEQFF. In nucleotides, the CDR3 is TGTGCCAGCAGCTTATTGACGGGGTTTCGGGGTCCAGCTTACAATGAGCAGTTCTTC.

The genes are TRBV27 and TRBJ2-1, with a possible D match to TRBD2 (6 bases). The CDR3 runs 14 residues. V lost 5 bases to trimming and J lost 8 bases, with 16 bases between them. Germline CDR1 reads MNHEY; CDR2 reads SMNVEV (reference sequence). CDR3 in DNA: TGTGCCAGCAGTCGGGAGCAACATAGGTATGAGCAGTTCTTC. Protein: CASSREQHRYEQFF.

The V gene is TRBV5-1, the J gene TRBJ1-3; D remains unclear. There are 13 residues in the CDR3. Germline V gives CDR1 SGHRS, CDR2 YFSETQ. Trimming removed 6 bases at V and 3 bases at J, with 10 bases between. The CDR3 is CASTFDGGNTIYF. In DNA form, the CDR3 reads TGCGCCAGCACCTTTGACGGTGGAAACACCATATATTTT.

The chain is built from TRBV5-4 and TRBJ2-5; tentatively, D is TRBD2 (7 bases). Looked up from germline, CDR1 is SGHNT and CDR2 is YYREEE (reference sequence). Trimming took off 4 bases at V and 5 bases at J, with 18 bases between the two ends. The CDR3 contains 15 residues. The CDR3 spells CASSGPGGAGETQYF. The CDR3 bases are TGTGCCAGCAGCGGACCTGGGGGGGCCGGGGAGACCCAGTACTTC.

This clonotype showed up many times. The chain links TRBV5-4 to TRBJ1-5, with D tentatively TRBD1 (5 bases). The V end was cut by 3 bases, the J end by 1 base, with 8 bases between. The germline CDR1 and CDR2 sequences are SGHNT and YYREEE (reference sequence). The CDR3 runs 14 residues. The CDR3 DNA is TGTGCCAGCAGCTCCCAGGGAAGCAATCAGCCCCAGCATTTT. Protein sequence: CASSSQGSNQPQHF.

The chain links TRBV2 to TRBJ1-5; D gene unclear. Deletions cut 7 bases from V and 0 bases from J, with 13 bases between. CDR3 length: 15 amino acids. The germline gives CDR1 SNHLY, CDR2 FYNNEI. In DNA, the CDR3 is TGTGCCAGCAATTCCGGGCAATATAGCAATCAGCCCCAGCATTTT. Encoded protein: CASNSGQYSNQPQHF.

The chain employs TRBV7-6 and TRBJ2-7; maybe TRBD2 (5 bases). The germline CDR1 and CDR2 sequences are SGHVS and FNYEAQ. This CDR3 contains 13 residues. Trimming cost V 3 bases and J 4 bases, with 10 bases left between them. As DNA, the CDR3 is TGTGCCAGCAGCTTCACAGAGGGTTACGAGCAGTACTTC. This gives the protein CASSFTEGYEQYF.

This clonotype was seen a handful of times. The chain has TRBV5-1 and TRBJ2-5; TRBD2 agrees at 7 bases. The junction had 7 bases not matched to a gene; V was cut back by 0 bases and J by 5 bases. This CDR3 has 15 residues. In germline, CDR1 is SGHRS, CDR2 YFSETQ. CDR3 bases: TGCGCCAGCAGCTTGGCCTCGCGGGAGATTGAGACCCAGTACTTC. It is translated as CASSLASREIETQYF.

V gene TRBV5-5 combines with J gene TRBJ2-6; possibly TRBD1 for D (5 bases). This CDR3 region has 17 residues. V lost 4 bases, J lost 1 base, and 15 bases lay in between. Per the germline V gene, CDR1 is SGHKS and CDR2 is YYEKEE (reference sequence). The CDR3 DNA reads as TGTGCCAGCAGCCGCTACTCCAGGGAATCTGGGGCCAACGTCCTGACTTTC. This gives the protein CASSRYSRESGANVLTF.

The rearrangement joins TRBV6-2 or TRBV6-3 to TRBJ2-2; no reliable D call. Germline loops: CDR1 MNHEY, CDR2 SVGEGT. The V and J ends lost 8 bases and 0 bases respectively, with 7 bases between them. The length of the CDR3 is 13 residues. CDR3 DNA sequence: TGTGCCAGCGCATGGTCGAACACCGGGGAGCTGTTTTTT. This sequence encodes CASAWSNTGELFF.

In its sample, this clonotype was seen many times. This chain links TRBV12-3 or TRBV12-4 with TRBJ2-4, with D unresolved. The CDR3 contains 14 residues. Trimming removed 2 bases from V and 6 bases from J, with 11 bases in between. The CDR3 here is CASSLRSLVNIQYF. CDR3 in DNA: TGTGCCAGCAGTTTACGCAGCCTCGTAAACATTCAGTACTTC.